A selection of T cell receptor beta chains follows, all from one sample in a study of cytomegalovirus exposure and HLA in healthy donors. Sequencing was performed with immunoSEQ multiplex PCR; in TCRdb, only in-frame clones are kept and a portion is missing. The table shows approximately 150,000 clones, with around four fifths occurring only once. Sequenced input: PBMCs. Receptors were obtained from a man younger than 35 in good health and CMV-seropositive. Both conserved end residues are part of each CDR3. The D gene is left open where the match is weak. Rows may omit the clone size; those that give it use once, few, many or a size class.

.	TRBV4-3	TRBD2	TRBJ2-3	TGCGCCAGCAGCCAGGGACTAGCGGGAGGGCCGCCAGATACGCAGTATTTT	CASSQGLAGGPPDTQYF
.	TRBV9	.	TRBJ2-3	TGTGCCAGCAGCGTAGGACTAGTGGAGGGCACAGATACGCAGTATTTT	CASSVGLVEGTDTQYF
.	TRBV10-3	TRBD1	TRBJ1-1	TGTGCCATCAGTGAGTCGTGGGACAGGGGGAGTCGGGCTTTCTTT	CAISESWDRGSRAFF
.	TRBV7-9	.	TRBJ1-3	TGTGCCAGCAGCTTAGCTACAGGCTCTGGAAACACCATATATTTT	CASSLATGSGNTIYF
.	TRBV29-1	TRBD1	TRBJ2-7	TGCAGCGTTGGAGGGACAGGGAACTTCGAGCAGTACTTC	CSVGGTGNFEQYF
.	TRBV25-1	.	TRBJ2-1	TGTGCCAGCAGTGGCGAGAGTCAGTTCTTC	CASSGESQFF
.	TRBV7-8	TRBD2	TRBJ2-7	TGTGCCAGCAGCTTGGGAGCGGGGAGGCCCTACGAGCAGTACTTC	CASSLGAGRPYEQYF
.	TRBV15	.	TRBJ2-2	TGTGCCACCAGCAGAGATCCCCCCTTCGCGAACACCGGGGAGCTGTTTTTT	CATSRDPPFANTGELFF
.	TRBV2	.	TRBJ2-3	TGTGCCAGCGCGAGGGGGTACACAGATACGCAGTATTTT	CASARGYTDTQYF
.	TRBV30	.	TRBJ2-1	TGTGCCTGGAGTGTAGCCGAGTACAATGAGCAGTTCTTC	CAWSVAEYNEQFF
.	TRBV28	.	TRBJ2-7	TGTGCCAGCAGTAACCCGCCGGGGAGACATGGGAACCCCTACGAGCAGTACTTC	CASSNPPGRHGNPYEQYF
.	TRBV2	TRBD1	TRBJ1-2	TGTGCCAGCAGCGACAGGGGGCCTGGCTACACCTTC	CASSDRGPGYTF
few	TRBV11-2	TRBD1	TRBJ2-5	TGTGCCAGCAGCTTAGGGGCAGGGGGCGAGACCCAGTACTTC	CASSLGAGGETQYF
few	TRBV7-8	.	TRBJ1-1	TGTGCCAGCAGCTTAGCGGGGGGTCGGGGGGCTTTCTTT	CASSLAGGRGAFF
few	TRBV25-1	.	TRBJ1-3	TGTGCCAGCATGAGCCCAGCGGACACCATATATTTT	CASMSPADTIYF
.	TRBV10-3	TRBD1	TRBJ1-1	TGTGCCATCCTCGACCGGGAGGACAGGGGCGACACTGAAGCTTTCTTT	CAILDREDRGDTEAFF
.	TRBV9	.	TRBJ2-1	TGTGCCAGCAGCGTAGGGTACACGTGGGCCAAGGGGAATGAGCAGTTCTTC	CASSVGYTWAKGNEQFF
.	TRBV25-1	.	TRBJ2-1	TGTGCCAGCAGCCTTTTATTCAGTCACGATGAGCAGTTCTTC	CASSLLFSHDEQFF
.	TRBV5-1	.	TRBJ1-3	TGCGCCAGCAGCTTGGGGACAGCTATCTCTGGAAACACCATATATTTT	CASSLGTAISGNTIYF
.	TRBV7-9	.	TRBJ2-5	TGTGCCAGCAGCCTGACACTGGGGGGAGAGACCCAGTACTTC	CASSLTLGGETQYF
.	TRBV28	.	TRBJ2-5	TGTGCCAGCAGTTTCGAATCACTACAGGGACCCCCCGGGACCCAGTACTTC	CASSFESLQGPPGTQYF
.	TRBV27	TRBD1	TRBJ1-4	TGTGCCAGCAGTTTATCTGGACAGGAGGTTAATGAAAAACTGTTTTTT	CASSLSGQEVNEKLFF
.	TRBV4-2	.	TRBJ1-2	TGTGCCAGCAGCCAAGCCCAGACAGGCTATGGCTACACCTTC	CASSQAQTGYGYTF
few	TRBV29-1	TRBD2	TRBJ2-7	TGCAGCGTTACTAGCGACTACTACGAGCAGTACTTC	CSVTSDYYEQYF
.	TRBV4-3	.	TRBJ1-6	TGCGCCAGCAGGGGCCCCTATAATTCACCCCTCCACTTT	CASRGPYNSPLHF
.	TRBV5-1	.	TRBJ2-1	TGCGCCAGCAGCTTGGCCGCCTCGGCGGGTGTCAATGAGCAGTTCTTC	CASSLAASAGVNEQFF
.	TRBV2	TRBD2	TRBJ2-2	TGTGCCAGCAGTGTTAAGTCGGGGGGACTCACCGGGGAGCTGTTTTTT	CASSVKSGGLTGELFF
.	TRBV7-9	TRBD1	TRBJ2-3	TGTGCCAGCGTACGGACAGGGGGCACAGATACGCAGTATTTT	CASVRTGGTDTQYF
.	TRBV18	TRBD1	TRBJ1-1	TGTGCCAGCTCACCCCGGGACAGGGCAAATGAAGCTTTCTTT	CASSPRDRANEAFF
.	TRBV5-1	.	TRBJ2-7	TGCGCCAGCAGCTTAAGCCGGGACTCCTACGAGCAGTACTTC	CASSLSRDSYEQYF
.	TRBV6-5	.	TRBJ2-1	TGTGCCAGCAATCGCAAGACTAGCTCCTACAATGAGCAGTTCTTC	CASNRKTSSYNEQFF
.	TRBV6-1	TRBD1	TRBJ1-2	TGTGCCAGCAGTCTTGCCGGGACAGGGGCTTATGGCTACACCTTC	CASSLAGTGAYGYTF
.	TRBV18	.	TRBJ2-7	TGTGCCAGCTCACCACCGGGCAGGTCCTACGAGCAGTACTTC	CASSPPGRSYEQYF
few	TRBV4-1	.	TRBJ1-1	TGCGCCAGCAGCCAAACCCAGACATCGGTGAACACTGAAGCTTTCTTT	CASSQTQTSVNTEAFF
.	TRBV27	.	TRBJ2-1	TGTGCCAGCAGTTTATCGCGGGAACCCTACAATGAGCAGTTCTTC	CASSLSREPYNEQFF
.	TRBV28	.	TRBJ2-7	TGTGCCAGCAGCTATCCAGGGGAGTCCTTCCACGAGCAGTACTTC	CASSYPGESFHEQYF
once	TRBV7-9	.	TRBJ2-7	TGTGCCAGCACCAATATTAAGGAGGTGACTAGGCGGTTTCACGAGCAGTACTTC	CASTNIKEVTRRFHEQYF
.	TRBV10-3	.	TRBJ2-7	TGTGCCATCGGACAGGAGGGCTACGAGCAGTACTTC	CAIGQEGYEQYF
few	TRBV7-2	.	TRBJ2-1	TGTGCCAGCAGCTTCGGCACAGGGCCCTACAATGAGCAGTTCTTC	CASSFGTGPYNEQFF
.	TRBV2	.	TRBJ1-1	TGTGCCAGGGGGCCCTCCAGCTTT	CARGPSSF
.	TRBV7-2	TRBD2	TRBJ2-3	TGTGCCAGCAGCTACGGACTAGCGGGATATGATACGCAGTATTTT	CASSYGLAGYDTQYF
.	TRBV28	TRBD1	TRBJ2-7	TGTGCCAGCCTTGGGACAGCTCAGGAGCAGTACTTC	CASLGTAQEQYF
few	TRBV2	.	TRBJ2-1	TGTGCCAGCAGTGAAGGGACTACCAATGAGCAGTTCTTC	CASSEGTTNEQFF
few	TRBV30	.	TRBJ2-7	TGTGCCTGGAGTGGACAGGACTACGAGCAGTACTTC	CAWSGQDYEQYF
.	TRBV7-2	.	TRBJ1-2	TGTGCCAGCAGCCTAGGGGGGGGTGGCTATGGCTACACCTTC	CASSLGGGGYGYTF
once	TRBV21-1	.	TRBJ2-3	TGTGCCAGCAGCAAAGGAGCGGTAGGGGGACTAGCGAGCACAGATACGCAGTATTTT	CASSKGAVGGLASTDTQYF
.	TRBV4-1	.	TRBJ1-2	TGCGCCAGCAGCCCGAAGGGGAGGGGAAACTATGGCTACACCTTC	CASSPKGRGNYGYTF
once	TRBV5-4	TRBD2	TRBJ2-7	TGTGCCAGCAGCCCGAGGACTAGCGGGAGGCTTTACGAGCAGTACTTC	CASSPRTSGRLYEQYF
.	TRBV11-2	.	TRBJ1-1	TGTGCCAGCAGCTTCCGCGTGGAGACTGAAGCTTTCTTT	CASSFRVETEAFF
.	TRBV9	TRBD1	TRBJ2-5	TGTGCCAGCAGCGTGGACAGGGGGGGTAGGGAGACCCAGTACTTC	CASSVDRGGRETQYF
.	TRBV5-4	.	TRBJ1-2	TGTGCCAGCGCCGACCCGACAGACTACTATGGCTACACCTTC	CASADPTDYYGYTF
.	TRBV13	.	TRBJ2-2	TGTGCCAGCAGCCGACAGGCCCAGAACACCGGGGAGCTGTTTTTT	CASSRQAQNTGELFF
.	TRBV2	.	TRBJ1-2	TGTGCCAGCAGTGCCGAGACGATGACAGGCTACACCTTC	CASSAETMTGYTF
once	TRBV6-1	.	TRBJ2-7	TGTGCCAGCAGGTGGGTCACGACTGACGAGCAGTACTTC	CASRWVTTDEQYF
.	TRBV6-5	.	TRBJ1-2	TGTGCCAGCAGTCCGTCGCAGGGATGGGGTGGCTACACCTTC	CASSPSQGWGGYTF
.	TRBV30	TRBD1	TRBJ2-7	TGTGCCTGGAGTGTTGGACAGGGCGGCTACGAGCAGTACTTC	CAWSVGQGGYEQYF